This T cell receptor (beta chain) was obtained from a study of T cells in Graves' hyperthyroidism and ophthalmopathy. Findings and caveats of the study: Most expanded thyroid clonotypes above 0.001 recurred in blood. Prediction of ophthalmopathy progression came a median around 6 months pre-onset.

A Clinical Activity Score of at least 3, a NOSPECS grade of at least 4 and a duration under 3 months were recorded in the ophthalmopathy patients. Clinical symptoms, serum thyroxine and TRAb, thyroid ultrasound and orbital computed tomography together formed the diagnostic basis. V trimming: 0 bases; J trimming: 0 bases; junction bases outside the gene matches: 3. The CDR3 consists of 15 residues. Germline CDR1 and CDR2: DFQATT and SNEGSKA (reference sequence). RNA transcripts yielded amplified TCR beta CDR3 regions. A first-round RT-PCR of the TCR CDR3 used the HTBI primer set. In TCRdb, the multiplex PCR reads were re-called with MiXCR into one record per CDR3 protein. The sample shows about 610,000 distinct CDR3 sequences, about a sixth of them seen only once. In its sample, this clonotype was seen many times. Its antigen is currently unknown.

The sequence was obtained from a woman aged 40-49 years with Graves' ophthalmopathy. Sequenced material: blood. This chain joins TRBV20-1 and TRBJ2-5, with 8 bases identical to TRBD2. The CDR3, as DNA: TGCAGTGCTAGAGATTTTAGCGGGAACCAAGAGACCCAGTACTTC. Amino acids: CSARDFSGNQETQYF.